This is a list of T cell receptor beta chains from one sample in a study of blood T cell repertoires in COVID-19. Sequenced by immunoSEQ multiplex PCR; TCRdb stores in-frame clones only, minus some. The sample has approximately 280,000 clones, approximately 84% seen once. Sequenced material: peripheral blood. The source of these receptors is a woman in her 30s who had recovered from COVID-19. Both conserved end residues are part of each CDR3. The D gene is left open where the match is weak. Part of the rows lack a size; the others show once, few, many or a class for expanded clones.

abundance	len	v_gene	j_gene	d_gene	CDR3nt	CDR3aa
once	15	TRBV7-9	TRBJ2-2	TRBD1	TGTGCCAGCAGCCCGGGACAGGGAGACACCGGGGAGCTGTTTTTT	CASSPGQGDTGELFF
-	13	TRBV24-1	TRBJ2-1	-	TGTGCCACTAGCGTCGGGGTAGGCAATGAGCAGTTCTTC	CATSVGVGNEQFF
-	15	TRBV10-3	TRBJ1-1	-	TGTGCCATCAGTGAGACGGACAGTGCGAACACTGAAGCTTTCTTT	CAISETDSANTEAFF
-	13	TRBV19	TRBJ1-1	TRBD1	TGTGCCAGTAGTCCCCAGGGGGGAACTGAAGCTTTCTTT	CASSPQGGTEAFF
-	13	TRBV29-1	TRBJ2-3	TRBD2	TGCAGCGTTATAGCGGGGGGCACAGATACGCAGTATTTT	CSVIAGGTDTQYF
once	15	TRBV7-2	TRBJ2-5	TRBD2	TGTGCCACCGGGACTAGCGGAATGTACCAAGAGACCCAGTACTTC	CATGTSGMYQETQYF
-	14	TRBV18	TRBJ2-7	TRBD1	TGTGCCAGCTCCGGGGACAGGGGGCAGCGGGAGCAGTACTTC	CASSGDRGQREQYF
-	14	TRBV25-1	TRBJ2-5	-	TGTGCCAGCAGTTTGGGGGAGGCAGGAGAGACCCAGTACTTC	CASSLGEAGETQYF
-	17	TRBV5-5	TRBJ2-7	TRBD2	TGTGCCAGCAGCCGGAGCCTAGCGGGAGTTTGGTTTTACGAGCAGTACTTC	CASSRSLAGVWFYEQYF
-	15	TRBV5-8	TRBJ1-5	TRBD1	TGTGCCAGCAGCTGGGGACAGGTGGGCAATCAGCCCCAGCATTTT	CASSWGQVGNQPQHF
-	12	TRBV28	TRBJ1-1	TRBD1	TGTGCCAGCACCACAGGGGGACCTGAAGCTTTCTTT	CASTTGGPEAFF